This TCR beta chain was sequenced for a study of Graves' ophthalmopathy and Graves' hyperthyroidism. Germline CDR1 is WNHNN and CDR2 is SYGVQD (reference sequence). V lost 6 bases and J lost 0; bases outside the gene matches: 6. The CDR3 is 16 residues long. Reliance was placed on clinical symptoms, serum thyroxine, TRAb, thyroid ultrasound and orbital computed tomography for diagnosis. For repertoire sequencing, the TCR beta CDR3 regions were amplified from RNA transcripts. Following a first-round RT-PCR that used HTBI primers, a second-round multiplex PCR was carried out. TCRdb re-called the multiplex PCR reads through MiXCR, storing one row per CDR3 protein. The sample holds around 1,000,000 distinct CDR3 sequences, about 38% seen once.

The V gene is TRBV10-1, the J gene TRBJ2-3, with 10 bases fitting TRBD2. Source material: peripheral blood or thyroid tissue (not recorded which). The TCR was taken from an adult man with Graves' hyperthyroidism. CDR3 nucleotides: TGCGCCAGCAGCGAAGCGGGGGGGCCTAGCACAGATACGCAGTATTTT. This sequence encodes CASSEAGGPSTDTQYF.